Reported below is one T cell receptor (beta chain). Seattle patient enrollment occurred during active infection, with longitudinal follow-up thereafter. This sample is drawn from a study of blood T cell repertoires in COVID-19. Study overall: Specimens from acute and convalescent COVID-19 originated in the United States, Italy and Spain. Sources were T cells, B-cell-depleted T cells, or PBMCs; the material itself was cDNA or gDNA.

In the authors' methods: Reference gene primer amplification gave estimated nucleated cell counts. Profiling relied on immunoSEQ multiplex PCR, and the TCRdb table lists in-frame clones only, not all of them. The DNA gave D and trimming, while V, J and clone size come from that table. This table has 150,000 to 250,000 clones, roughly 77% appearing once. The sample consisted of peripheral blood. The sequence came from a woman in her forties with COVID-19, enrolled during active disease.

The CDR3 sequence: CAWSGQGYQPQHF. CDR3 sequence (DNA): TGTGCCTGGAGTGGGCAGGGCTATCAGCCCCAGCATTTT. V is TRBV30 and J is TRBJ1-5; weak D call: TRBD1 (5 bases). V was pared by 1 base and J by 5 bases, with 9 bases between. The CDR3 extends over 13 amino acids. Germline V gene data show CDR1 as GTSNPN and CDR2 as SVGIG (reference sequence).